This T cell receptor (beta chain) is from a study of blood T cell repertoires in COVID-19. The CDR3 is 14 residues long. The germline V gene has CDR1 ENHRY and CDR2 SYGVKD. J was trimmed by 7 bases and V by 10 bases; bases with no gene match: 8. Data came from immunoSEQ multiplex PCR; TCRdb stores just in-frame clones and leaves some out. The sample has 200,000 to 300,000 clones; approximately 83% are singletons. The chain is built from TRBV10-3 and TRBJ2-2; 11 bases are a match to TRBD1. The sequenced sample consisted of peripheral blood. The receptor's source is a woman aged 30 to 39 who had recovered from COVID-19. The CDR3 DNA reads TGTGCCACCCTGCCCGGGACAGGGGGCGGGGAGCTGTTTTTT. As protein: CATLPGTGGGELFF.